This T cell receptor (beta chain) came from a study of technical replicates of blood from several donors (dated by TCRdb to 2015 to 2018). A word on this clone: This clone's antigen is unknown. Within one base of it there is no much larger clone, and no base qualities were kept.

The library was made by the immunoSEQ multiplex PCR assay. TCRdb limited this immuneACCESS table to in-frame rearrangements with V and J called. A share of clones is missing; checked studies link under half to unresolved V genes, and the rest is unexplained. Here the sample has tens of thousands of clones; 88% occur a single time. Approximately 4.4% of the sample belongs to the ten largest clones. From its cysteine to its phenylalanine, the CDR3 spans 14 amino acids. Kept here is only the CDR3 DNA, which spans 42 bases and is read in frame from base 1. Germline trimming amounts to 4 bases on V and 6 bases on J, with 5 as the count of junction bases outside the gene matches. Per the germline V gene, LGHNA is the CDR1 and YNFKEQ is the CDR2.

The rearrangement joined TRBV4-2 to TRBJ1-1, and 10 junctional nucleotides match TRBD1. This clonotype was sampled from a human donor in good health. Some clones in this sample may be carry-over from other donors' samples. Sequencing used PBMCs. The CDR3 has the sequence CASSRRQGAPEAFF. The DNA reads TGTGCCAGCAGCCGAAGACAGGGGGCGCCTGAAGCTTTCTTT.